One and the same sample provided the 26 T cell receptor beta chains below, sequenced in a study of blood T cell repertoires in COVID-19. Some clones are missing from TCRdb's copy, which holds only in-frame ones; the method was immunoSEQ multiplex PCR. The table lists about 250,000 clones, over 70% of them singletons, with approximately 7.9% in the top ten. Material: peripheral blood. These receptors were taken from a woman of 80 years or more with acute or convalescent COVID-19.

The CDR3 DNA is TGTGCCAGCAGTTACGGTGGAGGGGGGGTCCTCGGGCAGTACTTC. It is translated as CASSYGGGGVLGQYF. V gene TRBV6-5 combines with J gene TRBJ2-7, with a possible D match to TRBD2 (7 bases). The CDR3 covers 15 residues. The germline gives CDR1 MNHEY, CDR2 SVGAGI. With 2 bases removed from V and 9 bases from J, the gap between germline ends came to 20 bases.

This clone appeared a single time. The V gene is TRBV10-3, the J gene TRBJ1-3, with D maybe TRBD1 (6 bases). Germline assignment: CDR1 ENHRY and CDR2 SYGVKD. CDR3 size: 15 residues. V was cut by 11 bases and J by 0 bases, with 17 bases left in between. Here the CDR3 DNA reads TGTGCCGGAGGGGGGGGTCTGAGCTCTGGAAACACCATATATTTT. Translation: CAGGGGLSSGNTIYF.

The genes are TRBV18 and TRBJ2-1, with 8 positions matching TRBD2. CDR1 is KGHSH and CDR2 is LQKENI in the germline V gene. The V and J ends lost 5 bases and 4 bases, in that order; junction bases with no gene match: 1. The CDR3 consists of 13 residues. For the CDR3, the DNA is TGTGCCAGCTCAGGCGGGAGGTACAATGAGCAGTTCTTC. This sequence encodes CASSGGRYNEQFF. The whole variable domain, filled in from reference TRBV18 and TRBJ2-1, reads NAGVMQNPRHLVRRRGQEARLRCSPMKGHSHVYWYRQLPEEGLKFMVYLQKENIIDESGMPKERFSAEFPKEGPSILRIQQVVRGDSAAYFCASSGGRYNEQFFGPGTRLTVL.

Here the CDR3 DNA reads TGCAGCGCCGTGTCTGGGGCCAACGTCCTGACTTTC. This translates into CSAVSGANVLTF. The V call is TRBV29-1, the J call TRBJ2-6; D uncertain. CDR1 is SQVTM, CDR2 ANQGSEA, per germline. This CDR3 is built from 12 residues. Deletions cut 7 bases from V and 1 base from J, with 5 bases between.

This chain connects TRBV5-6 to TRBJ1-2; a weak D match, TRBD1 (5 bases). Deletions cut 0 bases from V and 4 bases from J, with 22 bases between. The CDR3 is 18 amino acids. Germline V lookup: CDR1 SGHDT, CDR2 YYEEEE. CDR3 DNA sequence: TGTGCCAGCAGCTTGGCAGTGCGGGGCCCCGTCGAGAGCTATGGCTACACCTTC. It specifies CASSLAVRGPVESYGYTF.

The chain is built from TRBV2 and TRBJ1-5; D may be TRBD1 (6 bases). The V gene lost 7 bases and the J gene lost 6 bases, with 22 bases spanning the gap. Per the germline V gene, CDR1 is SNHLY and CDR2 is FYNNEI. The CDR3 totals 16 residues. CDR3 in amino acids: CASNPREGERTQPQHF. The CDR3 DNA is TGTGCCAGCAACCCTCGGGAGGGGGAAAGGACTCAGCCCCAGCATTTT.

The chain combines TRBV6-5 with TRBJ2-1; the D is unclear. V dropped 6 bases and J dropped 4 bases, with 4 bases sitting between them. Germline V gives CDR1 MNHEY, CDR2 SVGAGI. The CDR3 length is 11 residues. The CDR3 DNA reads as TGTGCCAGCAGACAGTACAATGAGCAGTTCTTC. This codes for CASRQYNEQFF.

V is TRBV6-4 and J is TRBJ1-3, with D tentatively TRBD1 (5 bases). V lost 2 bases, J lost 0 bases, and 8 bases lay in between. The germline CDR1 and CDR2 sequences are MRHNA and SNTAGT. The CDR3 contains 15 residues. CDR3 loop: CASSDRQGSGNTIYF. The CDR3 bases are TGTGCCAGCAGTGACCGGCAGGGCTCTGGAAACACCATATATTTT.

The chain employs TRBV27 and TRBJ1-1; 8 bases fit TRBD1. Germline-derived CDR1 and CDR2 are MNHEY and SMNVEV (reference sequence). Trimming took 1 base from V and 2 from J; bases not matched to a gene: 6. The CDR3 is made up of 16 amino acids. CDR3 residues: CASSLWTGRGNTEAFF. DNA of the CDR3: TGTGCCAGCAGTTTATGGACAGGGAGAGGTAACACTGAAGCTTTCTTT.

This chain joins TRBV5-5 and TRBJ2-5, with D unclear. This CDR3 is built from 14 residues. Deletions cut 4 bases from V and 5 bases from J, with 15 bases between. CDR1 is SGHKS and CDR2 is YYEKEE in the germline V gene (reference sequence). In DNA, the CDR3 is TGTGCCAGCAGCCCTTTACCGGGTCTGGAGACCCAGTACTTC. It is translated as CASSPLPGLETQYF.

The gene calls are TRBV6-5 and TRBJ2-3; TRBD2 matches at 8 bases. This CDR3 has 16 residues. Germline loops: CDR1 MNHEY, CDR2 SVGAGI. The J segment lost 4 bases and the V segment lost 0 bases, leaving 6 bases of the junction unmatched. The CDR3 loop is CASSYSKSGSPDTQYF. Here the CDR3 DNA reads TGTGCCAGCAGTTACTCGAAGAGCGGGAGCCCAGATACGCAGTATTTT.

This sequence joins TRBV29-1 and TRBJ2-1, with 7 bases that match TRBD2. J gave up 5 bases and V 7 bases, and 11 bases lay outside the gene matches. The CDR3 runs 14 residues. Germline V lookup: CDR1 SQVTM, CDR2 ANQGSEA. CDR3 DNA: TGCAGCGCAACAAGCACTAGCGTACACAATGAGCAGTTCTTC. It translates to CSATSTSVHNEQFF.

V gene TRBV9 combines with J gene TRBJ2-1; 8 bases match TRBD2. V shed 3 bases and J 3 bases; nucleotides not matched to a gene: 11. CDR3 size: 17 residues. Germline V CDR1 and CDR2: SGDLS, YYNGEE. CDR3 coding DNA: TGTGCCAGCAGCGCCGGACTCATCCTAGCGGGCTACAATGAGCAGTTCTTC. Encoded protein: CASSAGLILAGYNEQFF.

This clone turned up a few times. The CDR3 DNA reads as TGTGCCAGTAGGCGGGGGCACAGCACCGGGGAGCTGTTTTTT. It yields the protein CASRRGHSTGELFF. V gene TRBV19 combines with J gene TRBJ2-2, with D maybe TRBD2 (7 bases). Deletions cut 6 bases from V and 4 bases from J, with 12 bases between. Germline V CDR1 and CDR2: LNHDA, SQIVND (reference sequence). The CDR3 totals 14 residues.

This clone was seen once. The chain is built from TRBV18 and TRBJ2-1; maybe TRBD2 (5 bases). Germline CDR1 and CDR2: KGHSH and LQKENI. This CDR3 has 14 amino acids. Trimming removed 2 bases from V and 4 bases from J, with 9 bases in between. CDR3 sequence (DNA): TGTGCCAGCTCACCAACTTGGACTTACAATGAGCAGTTCTTC. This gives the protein CASSPTWTYNEQFF.

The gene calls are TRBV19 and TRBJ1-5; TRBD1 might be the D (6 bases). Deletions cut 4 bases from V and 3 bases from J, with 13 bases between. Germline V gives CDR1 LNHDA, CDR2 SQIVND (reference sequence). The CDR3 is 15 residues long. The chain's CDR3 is CASSKTGHHNQPQHF. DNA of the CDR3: TGTGCCAGTAGTAAGACGGGACACCACAATCAGCCCCAGCATTTT. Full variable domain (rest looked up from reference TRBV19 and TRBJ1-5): DGGITQSPKYLFRKEGQNVTLSCEQNLNHDAMYWYRQDPGQGLRLIYYSQIVNDFQKGDIAEGYSVSREKKESFPLTVTSAQKNPTAFYLCASSKTGHHNQPQHFGDGTRLSIL.

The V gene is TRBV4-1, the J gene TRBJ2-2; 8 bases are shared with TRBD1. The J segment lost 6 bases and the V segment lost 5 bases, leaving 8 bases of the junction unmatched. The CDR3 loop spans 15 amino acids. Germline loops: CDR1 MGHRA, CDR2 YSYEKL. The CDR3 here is CASSSDRGPSGELFF. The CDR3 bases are TGCGCCAGCAGCTCAGACAGGGGACCCTCCGGGGAGCTGTTTTTT.

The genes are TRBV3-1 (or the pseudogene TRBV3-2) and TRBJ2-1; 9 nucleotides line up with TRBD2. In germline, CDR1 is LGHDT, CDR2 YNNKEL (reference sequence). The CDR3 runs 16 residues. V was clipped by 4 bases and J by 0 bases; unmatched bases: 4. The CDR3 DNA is TGTGCCAGCAGCCCTTATAGCGGGGGCTCCTACAATGAGCAGTTCTTC. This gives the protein CASSPYSGGSYNEQFF.

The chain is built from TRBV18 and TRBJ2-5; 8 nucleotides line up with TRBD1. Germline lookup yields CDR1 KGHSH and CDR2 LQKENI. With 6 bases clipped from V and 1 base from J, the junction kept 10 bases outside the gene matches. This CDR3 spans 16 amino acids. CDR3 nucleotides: TGTGCCAGCTCCCCCCGGCAGGGGGCTCCCCAAGAGACCCAGTACTTC. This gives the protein CASSPRQGAPQETQYF.

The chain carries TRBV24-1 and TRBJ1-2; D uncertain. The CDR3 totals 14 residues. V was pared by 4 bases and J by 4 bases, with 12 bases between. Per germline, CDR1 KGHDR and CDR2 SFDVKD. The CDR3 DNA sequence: TGTGCCACCAGTGACAAAAGCTACGGCTATGGCTACACCTTC. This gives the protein CATSDKSYGYGYTF.

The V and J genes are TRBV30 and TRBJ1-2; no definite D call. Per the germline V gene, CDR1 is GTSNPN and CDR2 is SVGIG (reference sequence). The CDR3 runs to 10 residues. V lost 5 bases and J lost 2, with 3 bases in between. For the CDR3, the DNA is TGTGCCTGGCTCAACTATGGCTACACCTTC. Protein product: CAWLNYGYTF.

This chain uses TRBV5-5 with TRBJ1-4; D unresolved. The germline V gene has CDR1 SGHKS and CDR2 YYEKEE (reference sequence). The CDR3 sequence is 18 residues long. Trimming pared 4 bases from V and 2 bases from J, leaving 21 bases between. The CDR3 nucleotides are TGTGCCAGCAGCAGACGGGTTCGTAGTCTTACGACTAATGAAAAACTGTTTTTT. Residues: CASSRRVRSLTTNEKLFF.

The CDR3 is CASSRLTGGNSPLHF. As DNA, the CDR3 is TGTGCCAGCAGCCGACTGACAGGTGGAAATTCACCCCTCCACTTT. J is TRBJ1-6 and V is TRBV7-9, with D tentatively TRBD1 (6 bases). The CDR3 has 15 residues. Germline assignment: CDR1 SEHNR and CDR2 FQNEAQ (reference sequence). With 5 bases removed from V and 7 bases from J, the gap between germline ends came to 15 bases.

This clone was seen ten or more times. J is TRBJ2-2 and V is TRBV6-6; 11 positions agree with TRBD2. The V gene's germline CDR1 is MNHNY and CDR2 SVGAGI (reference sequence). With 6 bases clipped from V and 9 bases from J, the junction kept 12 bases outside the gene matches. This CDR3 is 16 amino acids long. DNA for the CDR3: TGTGCCAGCAGCCTCCTAGCGGGGGGTCCCACTAGGGAGCTGTTTTTT. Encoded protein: CASSLLAGGPTRELFF.

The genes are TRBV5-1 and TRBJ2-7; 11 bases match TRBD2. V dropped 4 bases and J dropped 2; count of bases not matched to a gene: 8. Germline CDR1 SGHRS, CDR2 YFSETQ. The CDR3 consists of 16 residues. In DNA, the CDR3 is TGCGCCAGCAGCCGAACCCTAGCGGGGGGCGCCTACGAGCAGTACTTC. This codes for CASSRTLAGGAYEQYF.

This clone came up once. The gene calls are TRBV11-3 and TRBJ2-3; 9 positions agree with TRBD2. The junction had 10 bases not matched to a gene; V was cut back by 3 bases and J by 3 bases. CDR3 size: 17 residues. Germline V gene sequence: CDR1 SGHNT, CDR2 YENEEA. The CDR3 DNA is TGTGCCAGCAGCTTCGGAAGCGGGGGGCAAGGGACAGATACGCAGTATTTT. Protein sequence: CASSFGSGGQGTDTQYF.